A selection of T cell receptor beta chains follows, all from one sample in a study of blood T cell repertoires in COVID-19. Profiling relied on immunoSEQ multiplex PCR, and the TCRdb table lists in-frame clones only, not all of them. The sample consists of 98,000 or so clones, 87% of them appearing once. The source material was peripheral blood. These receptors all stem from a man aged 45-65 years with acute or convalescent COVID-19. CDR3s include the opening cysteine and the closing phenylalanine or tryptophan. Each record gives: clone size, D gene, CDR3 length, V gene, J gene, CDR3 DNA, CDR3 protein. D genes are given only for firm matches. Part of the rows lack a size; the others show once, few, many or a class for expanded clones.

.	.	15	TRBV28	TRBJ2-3	TGTGCCAGCAGTTTACCTCTAACTAGCACAGATACGCAGTATTTT	CASSLPLTSTDTQYF
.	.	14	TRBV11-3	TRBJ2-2	TGTGCCAGCAGCTTTTACAGGAACACCGGGGAGCTGTTTTTT	CASSFYRNTGELFF
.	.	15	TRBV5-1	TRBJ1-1	TGCGCCAGCAGCTGGGGGGTAAATAAGAACACTGAAGCTTTCTTT	CASSWGVNKNTEAFF
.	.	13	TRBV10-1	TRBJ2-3	TGCGCCAGCAGTGCACTAGGTACAGATACGCAGTATTTT	CASSALGTDTQYF
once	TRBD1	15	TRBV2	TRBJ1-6	TGTGCCAGCAGCCGTCCGGGACAGGGGGCTCCACCCCTCCACTTT	CASSRPGQGAPPLHF
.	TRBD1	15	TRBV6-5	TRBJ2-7	TGTGCCACCCAACCTGACAGGGCGAGCTCCTACGAGCAGTACTTC	CATQPDRASSYEQYF
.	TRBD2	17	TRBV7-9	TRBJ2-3	TGTGCCAGCAGCCCACTGACTAGCGGGAGGGAGACAGATACGCAGTATTTT	CASSPLTSGRETDTQYF
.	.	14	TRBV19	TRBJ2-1	TGTGCCAGTAGTATCCAGGACTCCGACAATGAGCAGTTCTTC	CASSIQDSDNEQFF
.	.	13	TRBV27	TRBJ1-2	TGTGCCAGCAGTTTACGCGGGGGGGGTGGCTACACCTTC	CASSLRGGGGYTF
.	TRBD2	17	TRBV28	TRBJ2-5	TGTGCCAGCAGAGCTCCAGATGGGCGGGGAGGGGAAGAGACCCAGTACTTC	CASRAPDGRGGEETQYF
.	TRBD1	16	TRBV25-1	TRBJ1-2	TGTGCCAGCAGGGCGGATGGGATACAGGGGAACTATGGCTACACCTTC	CASRADGIQGNYGYTF
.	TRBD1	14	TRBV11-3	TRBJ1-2	TGTGCCAGCAGCCCTAGACAGGGTAACTATGGCTACACCTTC	CASSPRQGNYGYTF
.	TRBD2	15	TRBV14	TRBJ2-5	TGTGCCAGCAGCGCACCCGGGACTAGCGATGCGACCCAGTACTTC	CASSAPGTSDATQYF
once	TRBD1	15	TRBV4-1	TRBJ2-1	TGCGCCAGCAGCCAGGCTCCGGGACAGTACAATGAGCAGTTCTTC	CASSQAPGQYNEQFF
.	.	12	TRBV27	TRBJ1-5	TGTGCCACGACTACAGGCAATCAGCCCCAGCATTTT	CATTTGNQPQHF
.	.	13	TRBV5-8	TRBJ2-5	TGTGCCAGCAGCTTGGTCCAGGGGGAGACCCAGTACTTC	CASSLVQGETQYF
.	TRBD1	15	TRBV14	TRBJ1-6	TGTGCCAGCAGCCCCCAGGGACAGGGGACTTCACCCCTCCACTTT	CASSPQGQGTSPLHF
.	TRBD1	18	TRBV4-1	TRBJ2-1	TGCGCCAGCAGCCAGGGACAGGGATCGGCAGGGTACTACAATGAGCAGTTCTTC	CASSQGQGSAGYYNEQFF
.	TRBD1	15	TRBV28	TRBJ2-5	TGTGCCACCGCGCGAGGAGACAGGGATGGTGAGACCCAGTACTTC	CATARGDRDGETQYF
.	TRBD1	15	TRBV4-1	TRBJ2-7	TGCGCCAGCAGCCAACATTTAGACAGGGACTACGAGCAGTACTTC	CASSQHLDRDYEQYF
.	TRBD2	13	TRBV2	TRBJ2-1	TGTGCCACCGAGGGACTAGGGGACAATGAGCAGTTCTTC	CATEGLGDNEQFF
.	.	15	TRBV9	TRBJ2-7	TGTGCCAGCAGCCCATCGGGACTGCCGTCCTACGAGCAGTACTTC	CASSPSGLPSYEQYF
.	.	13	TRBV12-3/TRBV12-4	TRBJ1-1	TGTGCCAGCAGAAAAGGGGTGAACACTGAAGCTTTCTTT	CASRKGVNTEAFF
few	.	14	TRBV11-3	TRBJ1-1	TGTGCCAGCAGCCCCTCACAGGGGAACACTGAAGCTTTCTTT	CASSPSQGNTEAFF
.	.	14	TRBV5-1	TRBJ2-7	TGCGCCAGCAGCTTGGGTCCAGGGGGAGGCGAGCAGTACTTC	CASSLGPGGGEQYF
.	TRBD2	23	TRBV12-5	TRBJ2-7	TGTGCTAGTGGTTTGAGCTCAGACAGGGTATTGGGACTAGCGGGATCCGGCCCCTACGAGCAGTACTTC	CASGLSSDRVLGLAGSGPYEQYF
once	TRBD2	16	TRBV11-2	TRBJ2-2	TGTGCCAGCAGCTTACAGGCGGGAGGTAACACCGGGGAGCTGTTTTTT	CASSLQAGGNTGELFF
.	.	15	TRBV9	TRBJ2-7	TGTGCCAGCAGCGTAGACCCCAGACGGGCCTACGAGCAGTACTTC	CASSVDPRRAYEQYF
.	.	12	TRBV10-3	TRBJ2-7	TGTGCCATCAGTTCCTTAGGGGCGAAGTGGTACTTC	CAISSLGAKWYF